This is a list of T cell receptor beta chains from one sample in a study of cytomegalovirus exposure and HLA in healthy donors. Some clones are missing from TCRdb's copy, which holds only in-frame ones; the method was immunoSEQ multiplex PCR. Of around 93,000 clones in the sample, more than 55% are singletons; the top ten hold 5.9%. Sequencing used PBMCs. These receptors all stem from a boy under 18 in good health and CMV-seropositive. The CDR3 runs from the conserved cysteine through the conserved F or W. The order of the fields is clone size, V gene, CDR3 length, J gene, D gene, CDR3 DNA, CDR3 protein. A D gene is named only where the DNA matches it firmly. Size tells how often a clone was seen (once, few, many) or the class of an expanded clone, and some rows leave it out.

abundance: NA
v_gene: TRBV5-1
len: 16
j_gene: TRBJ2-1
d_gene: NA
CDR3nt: TGCGCCAGCAGCTCGTCCCAATCGAGCTCCTACAATGAGCAGTTCTTC
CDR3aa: CASSSSQSSSYNEQFF

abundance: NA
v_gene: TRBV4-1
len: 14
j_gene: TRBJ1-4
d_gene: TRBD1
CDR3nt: TGCGCCAGCAGCCTAGACAGGGGCAGTGAAAAACTGTTTTTT
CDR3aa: CASSLDRGSEKLFF

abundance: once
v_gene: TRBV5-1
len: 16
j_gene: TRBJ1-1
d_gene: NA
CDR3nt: TGCGCCAGCAGCTTGGGACTCGGGACAACCGACACTGAAGCTTTCTTT
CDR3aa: CASSLGLGTTDTEAFF

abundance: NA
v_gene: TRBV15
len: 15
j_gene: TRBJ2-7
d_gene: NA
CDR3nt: TGTGCCACCAGCAGAAGCAGGGGGGACAGCTACGAGCAGTACTTC
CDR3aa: CATSRSRGDSYEQYF

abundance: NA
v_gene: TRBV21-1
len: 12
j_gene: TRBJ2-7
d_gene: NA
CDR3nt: TGTGCCAGCAGCAAACCCTTCTACGAGCAGTACTTC
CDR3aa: CASSKPFYEQYF

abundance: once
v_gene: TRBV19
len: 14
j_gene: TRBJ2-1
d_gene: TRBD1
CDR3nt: TGTGCCAGTAGTAAGAGGACAGGGGGCGATGAGCAGTTCTTC
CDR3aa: CASSKRTGGDEQFF

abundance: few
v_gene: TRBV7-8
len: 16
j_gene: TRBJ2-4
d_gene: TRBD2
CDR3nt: TGTGCCAGCAGCTTCGGTAGCGGGGGGGCAATGGACATTCAGTACTTC
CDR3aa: CASSFGSGGAMDIQYF

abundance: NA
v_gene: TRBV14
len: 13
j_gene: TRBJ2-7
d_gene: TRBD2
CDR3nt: TGTGCCAGCAGCCAAGTACGGGAGGCCGGGCAGTACTTC
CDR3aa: CASSQVREAGQYF

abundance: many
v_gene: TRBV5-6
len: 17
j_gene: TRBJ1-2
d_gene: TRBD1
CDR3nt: TGTGCCAGCAGCTTACAGGGGGGATCGCCCCTTAACTATGGCTACACCTTC
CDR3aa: CASSLQGGSPLNYGYTF

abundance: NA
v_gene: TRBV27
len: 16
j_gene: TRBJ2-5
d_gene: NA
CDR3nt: TGTGCCAGCAGTACTTCAGGGGTTGAGTACCAAGAGACCCAGTACTTC
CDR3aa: CASSTSGVEYQETQYF

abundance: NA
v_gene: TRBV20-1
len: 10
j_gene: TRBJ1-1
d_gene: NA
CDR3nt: TGCAGTGCTAGACAGTTTGAAGCTTTCTTT
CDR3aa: CSARQFEAFF

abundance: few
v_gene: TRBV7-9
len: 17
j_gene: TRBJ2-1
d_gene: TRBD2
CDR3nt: TGTGCCAGCAGCTCGGGACTAGCGGGAGTAAACTACAATGAGCAGTTCTTC
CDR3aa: CASSSGLAGVNYNEQFF

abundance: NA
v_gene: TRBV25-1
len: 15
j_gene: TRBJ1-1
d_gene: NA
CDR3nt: TGTGCCAGCAGTGCTTCTCTAACAGGGAACACTGAAGCTTTCTTT
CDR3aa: CASSASLTGNTEAFF

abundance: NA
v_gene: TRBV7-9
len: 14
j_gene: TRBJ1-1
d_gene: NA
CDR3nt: TGTGCCAGCAGCTATCAGGGGAGGAACACTGAAGCTTTCTTT
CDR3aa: CASSYQGRNTEAFF

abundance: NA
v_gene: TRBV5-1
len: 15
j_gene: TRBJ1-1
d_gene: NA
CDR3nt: TGCGCCAGCAGCTTGGAGCAGGGCTTCTTTACTGAAGCTTTCTTT
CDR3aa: CASSLEQGFFTEAFF

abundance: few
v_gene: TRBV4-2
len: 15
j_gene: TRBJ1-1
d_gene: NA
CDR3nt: TGTGCCAGCAGCCAAGAAAAGGGACAGAACACTGAAGCTTTCTTT
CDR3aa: CASSQEKGQNTEAFF

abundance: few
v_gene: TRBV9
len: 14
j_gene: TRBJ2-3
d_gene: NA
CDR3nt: TGTGCCAGCAGCGTAGCGGGTACAAGGGATACGCAGTATTTT
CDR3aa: CASSVAGTRDTQYF

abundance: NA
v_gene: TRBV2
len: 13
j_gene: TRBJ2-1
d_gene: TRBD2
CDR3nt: TGTGCCAGCAGTTTTCGGACTAGTGTACGTCCGTTCTTC
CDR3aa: CASSFRTSVRPFF

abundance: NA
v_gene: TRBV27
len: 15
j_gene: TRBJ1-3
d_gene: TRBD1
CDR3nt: TGTGCCAGCAGCAGAAAGGGACAGGGGGTAAACACCATATATTTT
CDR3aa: CASSRKGQGVNTIYF

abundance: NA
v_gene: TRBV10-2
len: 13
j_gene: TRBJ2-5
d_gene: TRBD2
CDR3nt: TGCGCCAGCAGTGAGTCGACGGGGGGGACCCAGTACTTC
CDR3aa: CASSESTGGTQYF

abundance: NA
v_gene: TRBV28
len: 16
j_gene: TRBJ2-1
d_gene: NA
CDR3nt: TGTGCCAGCAGTTCGCGAGACAGGAGCTCCTACAATGAGCAGTTCTTC
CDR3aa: CASSSRDRSSYNEQFF

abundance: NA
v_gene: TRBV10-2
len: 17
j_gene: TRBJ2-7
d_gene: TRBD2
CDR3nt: TGCGCCAGCAGTGAGGGGCCCGGACTAGCGGGAAAGTACGAGCAGTACTTC
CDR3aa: CASSEGPGLAGKYEQYF

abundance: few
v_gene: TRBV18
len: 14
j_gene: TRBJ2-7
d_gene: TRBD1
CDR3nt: TGTGCCAGCTCGAACCGGGGACAGGCCTACGAGCAGTACTTC
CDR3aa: CASSNRGQAYEQYF

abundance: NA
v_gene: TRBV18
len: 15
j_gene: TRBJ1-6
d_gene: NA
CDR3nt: TGTGCCAGCTCACCGAGTCAGGCTTATAATTCACCCCTCCACTTT
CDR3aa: CASSPSQAYNSPLHF

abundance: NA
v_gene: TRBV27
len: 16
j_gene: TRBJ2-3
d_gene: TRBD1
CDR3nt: TGTGCCAGCAGTCCCCAAAAGGGGGCGAGGACAGATACGCAGTATTTT
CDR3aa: CASSPQKGARTDTQYF

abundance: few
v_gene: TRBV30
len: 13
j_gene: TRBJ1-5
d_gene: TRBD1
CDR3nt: TGTGCCTGGGGAACAGGGGGTAATCAGCCCCAGCATTTT
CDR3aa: CAWGTGGNQPQHF

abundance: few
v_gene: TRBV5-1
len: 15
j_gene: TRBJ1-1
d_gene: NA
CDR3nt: TGCGCCAGCAGCTTATTTTTAGGGGAAAACACTGAAGCTTTCTTT
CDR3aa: CASSLFLGENTEAFF

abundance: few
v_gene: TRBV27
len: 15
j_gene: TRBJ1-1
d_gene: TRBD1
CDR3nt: TGTGCCAGCAGTTTATATGGCAGGGGGCTCACTGAAGCTTTCTTT
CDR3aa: CASSLYGRGLTEAFF

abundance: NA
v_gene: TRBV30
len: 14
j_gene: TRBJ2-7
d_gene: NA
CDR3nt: TGTGCCTGGAATACCCCGACACAGACCTACGAGCAGTACTTC
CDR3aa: CAWNTPTQTYEQYF

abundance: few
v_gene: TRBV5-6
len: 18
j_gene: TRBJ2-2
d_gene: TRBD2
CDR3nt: TGTGCCAGCAGCGTAGGAATGCAAGCGGGGCCAACAACCGGGGAGCTGTTTTTT
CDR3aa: CASSVGMQAGPTTGELFF

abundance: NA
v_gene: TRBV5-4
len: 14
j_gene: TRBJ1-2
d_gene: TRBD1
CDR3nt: TGTGCCAGCAGACCAAATCAGGGGGTCGGTGGCTACACCTTC
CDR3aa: CASRPNQGVGGYTF

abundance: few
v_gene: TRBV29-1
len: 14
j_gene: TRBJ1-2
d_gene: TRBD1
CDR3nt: TGCAGCGTTGAAGATTGGGACAGGGGGATCGGCTACACCTTC
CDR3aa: CSVEDWDRGIGYTF

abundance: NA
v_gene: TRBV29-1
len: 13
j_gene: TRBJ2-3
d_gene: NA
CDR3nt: TGCAGCGTTGCATACACGAGCACAGATACGCAGTATTTT
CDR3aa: CSVAYTSTDTQYF

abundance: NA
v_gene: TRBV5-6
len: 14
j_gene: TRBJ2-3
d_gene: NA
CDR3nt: TGTGCCAGCAGCCGGATTGGAGGCACAGATACGCAGTATTTT
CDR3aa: CASSRIGGTDTQYF

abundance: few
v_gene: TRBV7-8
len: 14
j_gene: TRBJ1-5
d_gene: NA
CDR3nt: TGTGCCAGCAGCTTAGCCAGGGGCAATCAGCCCCAGCATTTT
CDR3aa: CASSLARGNQPQHF

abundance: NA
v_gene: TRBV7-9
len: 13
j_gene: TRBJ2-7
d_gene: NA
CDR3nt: TGTGCCAGCAGCGATGGACATACCTACGAGCAGTACTTC
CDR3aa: CASSDGHTYEQYF

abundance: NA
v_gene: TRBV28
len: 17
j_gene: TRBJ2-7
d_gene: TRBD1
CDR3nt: TGTGCCAGCAGGATAGGAGCCGGGACAGGGCTTCCCTACGAGCAGTACTTC
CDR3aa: CASRIGAGTGLPYEQYF

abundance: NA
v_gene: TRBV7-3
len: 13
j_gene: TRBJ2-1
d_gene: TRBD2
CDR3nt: TGTGCCAGCAGCCTGGGACTAGCGGGAGAGCAGTTCTTC
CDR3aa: CASSLGLAGEQFF

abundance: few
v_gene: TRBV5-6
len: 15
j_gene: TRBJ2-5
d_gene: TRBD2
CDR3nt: TGTGCCAGCAGCTTGCTAGCGGGAGGGCGGGAGACCCAGTACTTC
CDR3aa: CASSLLAGGRETQYF

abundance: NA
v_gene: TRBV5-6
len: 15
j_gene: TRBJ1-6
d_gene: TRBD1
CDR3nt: TGTGCCAGCAGCTGGAGGACAGGGGCAAGTTCACCCCTCCACTTT
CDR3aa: CASSWRTGASSPLHF

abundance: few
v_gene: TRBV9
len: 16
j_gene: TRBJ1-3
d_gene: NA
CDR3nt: TGTGCCAGCAGCGTAGCAGGGGATTTCTCTGGAAACACCATATATTTT
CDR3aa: CASSVAGDFSGNTIYF

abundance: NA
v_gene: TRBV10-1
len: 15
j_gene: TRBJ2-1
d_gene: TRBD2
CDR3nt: TGCGCCAGCAGTGAGAGAGCGGGGGAGAGAAATGAGCAGTTCTTC
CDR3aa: CASSERAGERNEQFF

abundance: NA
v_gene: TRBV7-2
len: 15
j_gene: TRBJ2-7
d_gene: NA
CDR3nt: TGTGCCAGCAGCTCCCGTGGCCCTGCGGTCGGCGAGCAGTACTTC
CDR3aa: CASSSRGPAVGEQYF

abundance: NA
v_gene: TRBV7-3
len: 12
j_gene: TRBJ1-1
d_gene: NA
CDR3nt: TGTGCCAGCAGCACAGGGAACACTGAAGCTTTCTTT
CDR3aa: CASSTGNTEAFF

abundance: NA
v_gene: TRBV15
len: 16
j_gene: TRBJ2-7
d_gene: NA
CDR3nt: TGTGCCACCAGCAGGGATCCGGGGGTAGACAGAAACGAGCAGTACTTC
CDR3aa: CATSRDPGVDRNEQYF

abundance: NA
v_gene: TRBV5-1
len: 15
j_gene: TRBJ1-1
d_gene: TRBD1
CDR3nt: TGCGCCAGCAGCTTGGCAGGGGGATTGGGCACTGAAGCTTTCTTT
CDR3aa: CASSLAGGLGTEAFF

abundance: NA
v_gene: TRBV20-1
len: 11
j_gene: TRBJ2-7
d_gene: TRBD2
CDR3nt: TGCAGTTCGTGGACTAGCGGGGAGCAGTACTTC
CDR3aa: CSSWTSGEQYF

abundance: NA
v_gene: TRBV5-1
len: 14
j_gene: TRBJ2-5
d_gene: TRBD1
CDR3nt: TGCGCCAGCAGCCAGCAGACAGGGGGAGAGACCCAGTACTTC
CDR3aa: CASSQQTGGETQYF

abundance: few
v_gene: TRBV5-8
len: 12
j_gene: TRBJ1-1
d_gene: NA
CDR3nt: TGTGCCAGCAGCTTGGTTCCGGGTGAAGCTTTCTTT
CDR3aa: CASSLVPGEAFF

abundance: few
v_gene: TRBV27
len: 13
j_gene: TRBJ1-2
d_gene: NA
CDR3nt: TGTGCCAGCAGTCCAGGACAGCCCTATGGCTACACCTTC
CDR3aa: CASSPGQPYGYTF